These 32 T cell receptor beta chains were sequenced from one sample in a study of blood T cell repertoires in COVID-19. Generated by immunoSEQ multiplex PCR, the TCRdb table keeps only in-frame clones and is missing some. The sample has some 230,000 clones, around 80% seen once. The specimen was PBMCs or T cells enriched from blood (not recorded which). The receptors were sampled from a man aged 35 to 55 who had recovered from COVID-19.

J is TRBJ1-2 and V is TRBV28, with D unclear. V was cut by 7 bases and J by 2 bases, with 8 bases left in between. Germline V gives CDR1 MDHEN, CDR2 SYDVKM. CDR3 length: 12 amino acids. CDR3 coding DNA: TGTGCCAGCACCCCCAGGAACTATGGCTACACCTTC. Amino acid sequence: CASTPRNYGYTF.

The chain is built from TRBV15 and TRBJ1-1; 9 bases line up with TRBD1. Losses at the gene ends were 0 bases for V and 4 bases for J; bases not matched to a gene: 3. Germline CDR1 reads LNHNV; CDR2 reads YYDKDF (reference sequence). This CDR3 is 15 amino acids long. This chain's CDR3 is CATSRDGTGSTEAFF. The DNA for the CDR3 is TGTGCCACCAGCAGAGACGGGACAGGGTCCACTGAAGCTTTCTTT.

In nucleotides, the CDR3 is TGTGCCAGCAGAGCTAGCACAGATACGCAGTATTTT. Translating it yields CASRASTDTQYF. The rearrangement links TRBV6-5 to TRBJ2-3; no definite D call. Germline V gene sequence: CDR1 MNHEY, CDR2 SVGAGI. The CDR3 is 12 amino acids. V was cut by 6 bases and J by 0 bases, with 4 bases left in between.

V and J are TRBV28 and TRBJ2-7, with a weak D call TRBD1 (5 bases). Germline V lookup: CDR1 MDHEN, CDR2 SYDVKM. This CDR3 region has 14 residues. With 1 base removed from V and 3 bases from J, the gap between germline ends came to 10 bases. The DNA of the CDR3 is TGTGCCAGCAGTTTATTCGCAGGGAACTACGAGCAGTACTTC. Its translation: CASSLFAGNYEQYF.

J is TRBJ2-4 and V is TRBV7-9; D possibly corresponds to TRBD2 (6 bases). Trimming left V 5 bases short and J 5 bases short, with 10 bases between. From germline, CDR1 is SEHNR and CDR2 FQNEAQ (reference sequence). The length of the CDR3 is 13 residues. This CDR3 reads CASSRGTENIQYF. The CDR3 bases are TGTGCCAGCAGCCGCGGGACGGAAAACATTCAGTACTTC.

This clone showed up just once. CDR3 region: CASKGDHNQPQHF. CDR3 bases: TGTGCCAGCAAGGGGGATCACAATCAGCCCCAGCATTTT. The chain uses TRBV2 and TRBJ1-5; D is perhaps TRBD1 (6 bases). Per the germline V gene, CDR1 is SNHLY and CDR2 is FYNNEI. Trimming cost V 7 bases and J 3 bases, with 10 bases left between them. CDR3 length: 13 amino acids.

V gene TRBV5-1 combines with J gene TRBJ2-4, with 9 bases matching TRBD1. V gave up 4 bases and J gave up 7 bases; unmatched junction bases: 9. The CDR3 has 15 residues. Per germline, CDR1 SGHRS and CDR2 YFSETQ. CDR3 residues: CASSRGDGQGNIQYF. The DNA of the CDR3 is TGCGCCAGCAGCCGGGGGGACGGACAGGGGAACATTCAGTACTTC.

V gene TRBV27 combines with J gene TRBJ2-7, with a weak D call TRBD2 (6 bases). CDR3 length equals 16 residues. The V end lost 4 bases, the J end lost 6 bases, and 22 bases lay between the germline ends. The germline V gene has CDR1 MNHEY and CDR2 SMNVEV (reference sequence). The CDR3 DNA follows: TGTGCCAGCAGTTCCATAGGGGAGGCTTTATCGGGCGAGCAGTACTTC. Translated: CASSSIGEALSGEQYF.

The chain carries TRBV28 and TRBJ1-5, with no clear D. Germline CDR1 MDHEN, CDR2 SYDVKM. This CDR3 contains 12 residues. V was clipped by 8 bases and J by 2 bases, with 7 bases between them. CDR3: CASLSGNQPQHF. The CDR3 DNA reads TGTGCCAGCCTGTCAGGCAATCAGCCCCAGCATTTT.

The V gene is TRBV7-9, the J gene TRBJ2-1; 9 bases fit TRBD2. Germline assignment: CDR1 SEHNR and CDR2 FQNEAQ (reference sequence). After removal of 2 bases from V and 7 bases from J, the junction contained 9 bases not matched to a gene. This CDR3 region has 16 residues. The chain's CDR3 is CASSLYGAGGVNEQFF. DNA of the CDR3: TGTGCCAGCAGCTTATACGGAGCGGGAGGAGTTAATGAGCAGTTCTTC.

This clone was found a few times. This chain connects TRBV7-3 to TRBJ2-7; 9 bases map to TRBD1. CDR3 length equals 14 residues. Losses at the gene ends were 2 bases for V and 3 bases for J; bases not matched to a gene: 2. The germline gives CDR1 SGHTA, CDR2 FQGTGA. The CDR3 reads CASSLWDRVYEQYF. CDR3 DNA: TGTGCCAGCAGCTTATGGGACAGGGTCTACGAGCAGTACTTC.

This chain connects TRBV10-2 to TRBJ2-7; perhaps TRBD1 as D (9 bases). The CDR3 has 16 residues. Between the trimmed V and J ends, which lost 6 bases and 5 bases, there was a span of 23 bases. Germline-derived CDR1 and CDR2 are WSHSY and SAAADI. CDR3 in DNA: TGCGCCAGCAGAGCCTGGACAGGGGCCGGGAGGGACGAGCAGTACTTC. Amino acids: CASRAWTGAGRDEQYF.

The chain couples TRBV7-2 to TRBJ2-7, with unresolved D. CDR3 length equals 13 residues. Germline V gene data show CDR1 as SGHTA and CDR2 as FQGNSA. Trimming took off 2 bases at V and 1 base at J, with 6 bases between the two ends. CDR3 sequence (DNA): TGTGCCAGCAGCTTAATACAGTCCTACGAGCAGTACTTC. Translation: CASSLIQSYEQYF.

V gene TRBV29-1 combines with J gene TRBJ1-2; TRBD1 might be the D (6 bases). The CDR3 totals 12 residues. Germline V gene sequence: CDR1 SQVTM, CDR2 ANQGSEA. Trimming shortened V by 7 bases and J by 7 bases, and 16 bases separated the two germline ends. This CDR3 reads CSAGAPSLGYTF. As DNA, the CDR3 is TGCAGCGCGGGGGCCCCGTCCCTTGGCTACACCTTC.

This chain joins TRBV5-1 and TRBJ1-1; 10 positions match TRBD1. The J segment lost 12 bases and the V segment lost 4 bases, leaving 12 bases of the junction unmatched. The CDR3 length is 14 residues. CDR1 is SGHRS, CDR2 YFSETQ, per germline. The CDR3 nucleotides are TGCGCCAGCAGCCTTGACGGGACAGGGGTGTTTTCTTTCTTT. It yields the protein CASSLDGTGVFSFF.

J is TRBJ2-5 and V is TRBV2; D is undetermined. CDR1 is SNHLY and CDR2 is FYNNEI in the germline V gene. V lost 1 base and J lost 5, with 11 bases in between. The CDR3 covers 14 residues. The DNA for the CDR3 is TGTGCCAGCAGTGAAGGGAGAGCGTGGGAGACCCAGTACTTC. Amino acid sequence: CASSEGRAWETQYF.

This clone showed up just once. V is TRBV5-1 and J is TRBJ2-1; a weak D match, TRBD2 (6 bases). Per the germline V gene, CDR1 is SGHRS and CDR2 is YFSETQ. The CDR3 is 16 amino acids. V was trimmed by 3 bases and J by 0 bases, leaving 13 bases between them. DNA for the CDR3: TGCGCCAGCAGCTCCCGACTAGTGGGCTCCTACAATGAGCAGTTCTTC. It translates to CASSSRLVGSYNEQFF.

This rearrangement joins TRBV6-5 to TRBJ2-5; tentatively, D is TRBD2 (7 bases). Germline loops: CDR1 MNHEY, CDR2 SVGAGI. CDR3 size: 14 residues. Trimming removed 5 bases at V and 2 bases at J, with 12 bases between. CDR3 sequence reads: CASSIGGEQETQYF. The CDR3 coding sequence is TGTGCCAGCAGTATAGGGGGGGAACAAGAGACCCAGTACTTC.

The chain joins TRBV7-9 to TRBJ1-1; D not resolved. CDR3 length: 14 amino acids. CDR1 is SEHNR, CDR2 FQNEAQ, per germline (reference sequence). V lost 5 bases to trimming and J lost 4 bases, with 14 bases between them. The CDR3 spells CASSPREASTEAFF. For the CDR3, the DNA is TGTGCCAGCAGCCCCCGAGAGGCGTCCACTGAAGCTTTCTTT.

The chain joins TRBV5-1 to TRBJ2-1; TRBD1 matches at 9 bases. This CDR3 has 15 amino acids. Germline CDR1 SGHRS, CDR2 YFSETQ. V lost 7 bases to trimming and J lost 1 base; unmatched junction nucleotides: 6. In nucleotides, the CDR3 is TGCGCCAGCCGACCGGGACAGGGATCCTACAATGAGCAGTTCTTC. This codes for CASRPGQGSYNEQFF.

The CDR3 bases are TGTGCCTGGAGAGCCGGGAGGGCCAATGAGCAGTTCTTC. Encoded protein: CAWRAGRANEQFF. V is TRBV30 and J is TRBJ2-1, with 8 bases fitting TRBD2. The CDR3 runs 13 residues. In germline, CDR1 is GTSNPN, CDR2 SVGIG (reference sequence). With 3 bases clipped from V and 6 bases from J, the junction kept 4 bases outside the gene matches.

This clone was counted a few times. V and J are TRBV5-4 and TRBJ2-3; tentative D call: TRBD1 (7 bases). The V gene's germline CDR1 is SGHNT and CDR2 YYREEE (reference sequence). The CDR3 has 15 amino acids. V lost 6 bases and J 5 bases, leaving 19 bases between the germline ends. In DNA, the CDR3 is TGTGCCAGCAATACTCAGGGGGTGGGAGGAGATACGCAGTATTTT. This translates into CASNTQGVGGDTQYF.

This rearrangement joins TRBV18 to TRBJ1-1; possible D gene TRBD1, 6 bases. Per germline, CDR1 KGHSH and CDR2 LQKENI. V dropped 3 bases and J dropped 5 bases, with 16 bases sitting between them. This CDR3 has 15 residues. The CDR3 loop reads CASSPTTGLGTEAFF. In DNA form, the CDR3 reads TGTGCCAGCTCACCCACGACAGGACTGGGTACTGAAGCTTTCTTT.

V usage is TRBV5-4 and J usage is TRBJ2-1, with 7 bases matching TRBD1. The junction had 6 bases not matched to a gene; V was cut back by 0 bases and J by 6 bases. The CDR3 has 15 residues. Germline lookup yields CDR1 SGHNT and CDR2 YYREEE (reference sequence). The CDR3 sequence: CASSLVQTGFNEQFF. CDR3 nucleotides: TGTGCCAGCAGCTTGGTACAGACAGGGTTCAATGAGCAGTTCTTC. The full variable domain, in which reference TRBV5-4 and TRBJ2-1 provide the parts outside the CDR3, is ETGVTQSPTHLIKTRGQQVTLRCSSQSGHNTVSWYQQALGQGPQFIFQYYREEENGRGNFPPRFSGLQFPNYSSELNVNALELDDSALYLCASSLVQTGFNEQFFGPGTRLTVL.

The chain uses TRBV7-5 and TRBJ2-3; TRBD2 is the table's D call, not checked against the DNA. TRBV7-5 is deemed a pseudogene. The CDR3 is 15 residues long. For the CDR3, the DNA is TGTGTCAGAAGCTTCGCGGGTTACACCACAGATACGCAGTATTTT. Its protein is CVRSFAGYTTDTQYF.

This rearrangement joins TRBV4-1 to TRBJ2-5; 9 bases line up with TRBD1. This CDR3 has 15 residues. Germline lookup yields CDR1 MGHRA and CDR2 YSYEKL. Trimming took 3 bases from V and 3 from J; bases not matched to a gene: 5. The CDR3 nucleotides read TGCGCCAGCAGCCATCTACAGGGGGCAGAAGAGACCCAGTACTTC. Encoded protein: CASSHLQGAEETQYF.

DNA for the CDR3: TGTGCCATCAGTGCCCTGACAGGACAAGAGACCCAGTACTTC. As protein: CAISALTGQETQYF. This chain links TRBV10-3 with TRBJ2-5, with D possibly TRBD1 on 6 matching bases. The CDR3 runs 14 residues. Germline CDR1 reads ENHRY; CDR2 reads SYGVKD. The V end lost 4 bases, the J end lost 2 bases, and 11 bases lay between the germline ends.

The chain uses TRBV7-8 and TRBJ2-6; maybe TRBD1 (6 bases). The CDR3 has 18 amino acids. Germline lookup yields CDR1 SGHVS and CDR2 FQNEAQ. V lost 5 bases to trimming and J lost 0 bases, with 17 bases between them. The CDR3: CASSPLQGMGSGANVLTF. For the CDR3, the DNA is TGTGCCAGCAGCCCGCTACAGGGAATGGGCTCTGGGGCCAACGTCCTGACTTTC. The full variable domain, in which reference TRBV7-8 and TRBJ2-6 provide the parts outside the CDR3, is GAGVSQSPRYKVAKRGQDVALRCDPISGHVSLFWYQQALGQGPEFLTYFQNEAQLDKSGLPSDRFFAERPEGSVSTLKIQRTQQEDSAVYLCASSPLQGMGSGANVLTFGAGSRLTVL.

The chain uses TRBV15 and TRBJ1-1; 9 bases map to TRBD1. CDR1 is LNHNV, CDR2 YYDKDF, per germline (reference sequence). V lost 0 bases, J lost 10 bases, and 9 bases stayed unmatched. This CDR3 has 15 residues. CDR3 nucleotide sequence: TGTGCCACCAGCAGAGATCTTGGGACAGGGAGAGGAGCTTTCTTT. This sequence encodes CATSRDLGTGRGAFF. Supplemented by reference TRBV15 and TRBJ1-1, the full variable domain reads DAMVIQNPRYQVTQFGKPVTLSCSQTLNHNVMYWYQQKSSQAPKLLFHYYDKDFNNEADTPDNFQSRRPNTSFCFLDIRSPGLGDTAMYLCATSRDLGTGRGAFFGQGTRLTVV.

The chain is built from TRBV7-2 and TRBJ2-7, with 7 positions matching TRBD1. The V gene's germline CDR1 is SGHTA and CDR2 FQGNSA. The CDR3 loop spans 14 amino acids. V shed 4 bases, J shed 2 bases, and the junction held 5 bases outside the gene matches. The CDR3, as DNA: TGTGCCAGCAGCTCGGGACAGAGACCCTACGAGCAGTACTTC. It translates to CASSSGQRPYEQYF. The variable domain in full, with the rest retrieved from reference TRBV7-2 and TRBJ2-7, is GAGVSQSPSNKVTEKGKDVELRCDPISGHTALYWYRQSLGQGLEFLIYFQGNSAPDKSGLPSDRFSAERTGGSVSTLTIQRTQQEDSAVYLCASSSGQRPYEQYFGPGTRLTVT.

This chain links TRBV28 with TRBJ1-2; D uncertain. There are 16 residues in the CDR3. Looked up from germline, CDR1 is MDHEN and CDR2 is SYDVKM. Trimming pared 7 bases from V and 0 bases from J, leaving 18 bases between. Written as DNA, the CDR3 is TGTGCCAGCACTCAACTCGGCACCGGGTCTAACTATGGCTACACCTTC. It is translated as CASTQLGTGSNYGYTF.

The chain links TRBV6-2 or TRBV6-3 to TRBJ1-2, with 7 bases aligning to TRBD1. Unmatched junction bases numbered 9, after V lost 5 bases and J lost 6 bases. The V gene's germline CDR1 is MNHEY and CDR2 SVGEGT. The length of the CDR3 is 14 residues. In DNA, the CDR3 is TGTGCCAGCAGTGACCGCGGGACAGCCCATGGCTACACCTTC. Its protein is CASSDRGTAHGYTF.